This TCR beta chain derives from a study of blood T cell repertoires in COVID-19. The wider study: COVID-19 samples collected from the United States, Italy and Spain covered acute and convalescent phases. Sample material is recorded as cDNA or gDNA derived from T cells, B-cell-depleted T cells, or PBMCs.

Under the authors' procedure: Amplification with reference gene primers provided the estimates of nucleated cell counts. TCRdb keeps only in-frame clones here, not all; method: immunoSEQ multiplex PCR. V, J and clone size derive from that table, while D and trimming were established from the DNA sequence. Seen here are some 350,000 clones, around 88% observed once, and the top ten hold approximately 3.1%. CDR1 is SGHNT, CDR2 YYREEE, per germline (reference sequence). The CDR3 runs to 15 residues. Trimming stripped 6 bases from V and 0 bases from J, with 10 bases between. The sequencing input was peripheral blood. This rearrangement joins TRBV5-4 to TRBJ2-6; D gene unclear. The receptor was derived from a man between 25 and 39 years old with active or convalescent COVID-19. CDR3 region: CASTRPGSGANVLTF. DNA for the CDR3: TGTGCCAGCACCCGTCCCGGCTCTGGGGCCAACGTCCTGACTTTC. Using reference TRBV5-4 and TRBJ2-6 for the parts outside the CDR3, the full variable domain is ETGVTQSPTHLIKTRGQQVTLRCSSQSGHNTVSWYQQALGQGPQFIFQYYREEENGRGNFPPRFSGLQFPNYSSELNVNALELDDSALYLCASTRPGSGANVLTFGAGSRLTVL.